This T cell receptor (beta chain) was retrieved from a study of blood T cell repertoires in COVID-19. Across the study: Sites in the United States, Italy and Spain provided acute and convalescent COVID-19 samples. PBMCs, B-cell-depleted T cells, or T cells were the source of the cDNA or gDNA that made up the material.

The table lists this clone with a count of one. Per the germline V gene, CDR1 is SGHAT and CDR2 is FQNNGV. The CDR3 length is 15 residues. V gave up 2 bases and J gave up 3 bases, with 12 bases separating them. How the authors handled the data: It was from reference gene primer amplification that nucleated cell counts were estimated. Only in-frame clones appear in the TCRdb table, and some are missing; sequencing was by immunoSEQ multiplex PCR. That table is the source of V, J and clone size, and D and trimming were worked out from the DNA. The sample lists about 220,000 clones; 65% to 85% were seen once.

What was sequenced was peripheral blood. This TCR was recovered from a woman between 55 and 75 years old with acute or convalescent COVID-19. The chain employs TRBV11-2 and TRBJ2-3; tentatively, D is TRBD2 (6 bases). The CDR3 DNA is TGTGCCAGCAGCTTATTCGGGGGTGTGACAGATACGCAGTATTTT. This sequence encodes CASSLFGGVTDTQYF.